Shown below are 7 T cell receptor beta chains from a single sample sequenced in a study of blood T cells in healthy people across ages. Sample-barcoded 5' priming and a J-beta primer mix drove a second PCR of roughly 7 to 11 cycles. In TCRdb, the 5' RACE reads were re-called with MiXCR into one record per CDR3 protein. Of about 800,000 distinct CDR3 sequences listed, roughly 25% are singletons. This same sample was also part of a study on T cells of mothers and their children.

Sequencing was performed on blood. Receptors originate from a boy between 10 and 17 years old in good health.

CDR3 residues: CASSSGWGAIYNEQFF. The CDR3 coding sequence is TGTGCCAGCAGTTCTGGGTGGGGGGCGATTTACAATGAGCAGTTCTTC. The gene calls are TRBV12-3 or TRBV12-4 and TRBJ2-1; D may match TRBD1 or TRBD2 (6 bases each). The CDR3 runs 16 residues. Trimming left V 4 bases short and J 4 bases short, with 17 bases between.

This clonotype has only a few counts. The genes are TRBV9 and TRBJ2-2, with TRBD1 matching 7 bases. The germline V gene encodes CDR1 SGDLS and CDR2 YYNGEE. The CDR3 is 17 residues long. V lost 0 bases, J lost 5 bases, and 10 bases stayed unmatched. The CDR3 DNA is TGTGCCAGCAGCGTAGAGGTGAAGGGGGCCGTAACCGGGGAGCTGTTTTTT. Translating it yields CASSVEVKGAVTGELFF.

This clonotype appeared a few times. The chain employs TRBV27 and TRBJ2-6, with unresolved D. There are 19 residues in the CDR3. V was pared by 3 bases and J by 0 bases, with 18 bases between. Per the germline V gene, CDR1 is MNHEY and CDR2 is SMNVEV (reference sequence). The CDR3 protein is CASSLAGPTTLSGANVLTF. The CDR3 region has the DNA TGTGCCAGCAGTTTGGCCGGACCGACAACCCTCTCTGGGGCCAACGTCCTGACTTTC.

This clonotype has more than one count but fewer than ten. The V and J genes are TRBV6-5 and TRBJ2-7; 7 bases line up with TRBD1. Losses at the gene ends were 5 bases for V and 3 bases for J; bases not matched to a gene: 7. Germline V lookup: CDR1 MNHEY, CDR2 SVGAGI. The CDR3 runs to 14 residues. Here the CDR3 reads CASSRSGQSYEQYF. The CDR3 DNA sequence: TGTGCCAGCAGTCGCTCGGGACAGAGCTACGAGCAGTACTTC.

This clonotype was observed a handful of times. The rearrangement links TRBV7-2 to TRBJ2-7; the match to TRBD1 covers 8 bases. V lost 4 bases to trimming and J lost 3 bases; unmatched junction nucleotides: 2. The CDR3 extends over 13 amino acids. Germline V gene data show CDR1 as SGHTA and CDR2 as FQGNSA. In nucleotides, the CDR3 is TGTGCCAGCAGCTGGGACAGGCTCTACGAGCAGTACTTC. This encodes CASSWDRLYEQYF.

A few counts support this clonotype. Because it lacks the conserved phenylalanine or tryptophan at the end, this CDR3 is likely a read error. This chain uses TRBV6-5 with TRBJ1-1; tentatively, D is TRBD1 (5 bases). CDR3 length: 18 amino acids. Germline CDR1 MNHEY, CDR2 SVGAGI. CDR3: CTSSYSTHLGNQGAEAFL. The CDR3 DNA reads TGTACCAGCAGTTACTCGACCCACCTCGGGAACCAGGGCGCTGAAGCTTTCCTT.

This clonotype was seen a handful of times. The gene calls are TRBV12-3 or TRBV12-4 and TRBJ2-1; D uncertain. The CDR3 consists of 10 residues. The V end was cut by 3 bases, the J end by 9 bases, with 3 bases between. In DNA form, the CDR3 reads TGTGCCAGCAGTTTCCCTGAGCAGTTCTTC. Its protein product is CASSFPEQFF.